The 10 T cell receptor beta chains reported below all come from one sample, sequenced in a study of blood T cells in healthy people across ages. Alongside a J-beta primer mix, a sample-barcoded 5' primer served in a second PCR lasting about 7 to 11 cycles. TCRdb called the 5' RACE reads again in MiXCR, with one record for every CDR3 protein. The data hold about a million distinct CDR3 sequences, with around two fifths observed a single time. Sequencing input: blood. These receptors were obtained from a man between 18 and 29 years old in good health.

The rearrangement joins TRBV29-1 to TRBJ1-1; D unclear. Trimming cost V 0 bases and J 6 bases, with 2 bases left between them. This CDR3 has 10 residues. Germline V gives CDR1 SQVTM, CDR2 ANQGSEA. The CDR3 DNA reads TGCAGCGTTGAAGAGTCTGAAGCTTTCTTT. Amino acid sequence: CSVEESEAFF.

About this clonotype itself: Just one base apart from a much larger clone, this may be a read error. The chain uses TRBV29-1 and TRBJ1-2; D is ambiguous. The germline V gene has CDR1 SQVTM and CDR2 ANQGSEA. The CDR3 totals 11 residues. CDR3 nucleotides: TGCAACGTTGTTTCCGGAGATGGCTACACCTTC. Its protein is CNVVSGDGYTF.

The V gene is TRBV4-1, the J gene TRBJ1-3; D is undetermined. V lost 4 bases to trimming and J lost 0 bases, with 16 bases between them. The CDR3 contains 17 residues. Germline V gene data show CDR1 as MGHRA and CDR2 as YSYEKL. For the CDR3, the DNA is TGCGCCAGCAGCCCGCCTGACCGATTGAGCTCTGGAAACACCATATATTTT. It translates to CASSPPDRLSSGNTIYF.

This clonotype was seen more than once but under ten times. V usage is TRBV27 and J usage is TRBJ2-5; D is ambiguous. V was cut by 6 bases and J by 1 base, with 9 bases left in between. Germline CDR1 reads MNHEY; CDR2 reads SMNVEV (reference sequence). This CDR3 is 13 amino acids long. The CDR3, as DNA: TGTGCCAGCAGAAAGGGCTCCCAAGAGACCCAGTACTTC. It specifies CASRKGSQETQYF.

About this clonotype: A read error may be the cause here, since a much bigger clone is one base away. The gene calls are TRBV27 and TRBJ2-3; D uncertain. The CDR3 runs 14 residues. Germline V gives CDR1 MNHEY, CDR2 SMNVEV (reference sequence). Trimming stripped 3 bases from V and 0 bases from J, with 7 bases between. The CDR3 reads CASSFRPSTDTQYF. For the CDR3, the DNA is TGTGCCAGCAGTTTTCGGCCTAGCACAGATACGCAGTATTTT.

The CDR3 is CASSQRSGYGYTF. CDR3 nucleotides: TGTGCCAGCAGCCAACGGTCGGGCTATGGCTACACCTTC. The chain combines TRBV3-1 with TRBJ1-2; no clear D gene. Trimming pared 2 bases from V and 4 bases from J, leaving 8 bases between. This CDR3 comprises 13 residues. Germline CDR1 LGHDT, CDR2 YNNKEL (reference sequence). Combining the CDR3 with reference TRBV3-1 and TRBJ1-2 gives the whole variable domain DTAVSQTPKYLVTQMGNDKSIKCEQNLGHDTMYWYKQDSKKFLKIMFSYNNKELIINETVPNRFSPKSPDKAHLNLHINSLELGDSAVYFCASSQRSGYGYTFGSGTRLTVV.

CDR3 sequence: CASSLGQWDGQFF. The CDR3 region has the DNA TGTGCCAGCAGCTTAGGCCAATGGGATGGGCAGTTCTTC. The rearrangement links TRBV7-2 to TRBJ2-1; D remains ambiguous. The CDR3 contains 13 residues. Germline loops: CDR1 SGHTA, CDR2 FQGNSA. Deletions cut 1 base from V and 12 bases from J, with 13 bases between.

This clonotype was counted a few times. CDR3 amino acids: CASSQGQVGQFF. The CDR3 nucleotides read TGCGCCAGCAGCCAAGGCCAGGTTGGGCAGTTCTTC. V usage is TRBV4-1 and J usage is TRBJ2-1; no definite D call. Trimming shortened V by 1 base and J by 12 bases, and 10 bases separated the two germline ends. This CDR3 spans 12 amino acids. Germline-derived CDR1 and CDR2 are MGHRA and YSYEKL.

V gene TRBV20-1 combines with J gene TRBJ2-7; 11 bases fit TRBD1. CDR1 and CDR2 from the germline V gene are DFQATT and SNEGSKA (reference sequence). The length of the CDR3 is 15 residues. The ends lost 3 bases at V and 3 bases at J; junction bases unmatched: 7. CDR3 sequence: CSASGTGGRVYEQYF. In nucleotides, the CDR3 is TGCAGTGCTAGCGGGACAGGGGGACGAGTCTACGAGCAGTACTTC.

This clonotype was seen more than once but under ten times. The chain employs TRBV25-1 and TRBJ2-1, with D uncertain. This CDR3 spans 13 amino acids. The V end was cut by 2 bases, the J end by 4 bases, with 6 bases between. Germline V gene data show CDR1 as MGHDK and CDR2 as SYGVNS. In DNA form, the CDR3 reads TGTGCCAGCAGTGAAACCGTATACAATGAGCAGTTCTTC. Translating gives CASSETVYNEQFF.